Each of the 16 T cell receptor beta chains below was sequenced from the same sample in a study of blood T cells in healthy people across ages. The second PCR ran about 6 to 12 cycles with a sample-barcoded 5' primer and J-beta primers. TCRdb reprocessed the 5' RACE reads with MiXCR, giving one entry per CDR3 protein. The data show roughly 680,000 distinct CDR3 sequences, 20% to 25% seen once. Sequenced input: blood. These receptors all come from a man between 65 and 85 years old in good health.

The chain carries TRBV20-1 and TRBJ2-1; TRBD2 agrees at 7 bases. With V trimmed by 0 bases and J by 1 base, 0 bases remained unmatched. CDR1 and CDR2 from the germline V gene are DFQATT and SNEGSKA (reference sequence). The CDR3 contains 14 residues. CDR3 sequence (DNA): TGCAGTGCTAGAGACGGGAGGTCCTACAATGAGCAGTTCTTC. Amino acid sequence: CSARDGRSYNEQFF.

The rearrangement links TRBV20-1 to TRBJ2-1; 7 bases are a match to TRBD2. Per the germline V gene, CDR1 is DFQATT and CDR2 is SNEGSKA (reference sequence). The CDR3 sequence is 16 residues long. The CDR3: CSGLVSNPSSYNEQFF. The CDR3 nucleotides read TGCAGCGGACTAGTCTCAAATCCGAGCTCCTACAATGAGCAGTTCTTC.

The chain uses TRBV5-1 and TRBJ2-2, with 7 bases that match TRBD1. Germline CDR1 SGHRS, CDR2 YFSETQ. Losses at the gene ends were 4 bases for V and 4 bases for J; bases not matched to a gene: 4. This CDR3 is 14 amino acids long. The CDR3 spells CASSTGQTTGELFF. The CDR3 region has the DNA TGCGCCAGCAGCACGGGACAGACCACCGGGGAGCTGTTTTTT.

The genes are TRBV14 and TRBJ2-1, with TRBD2 as a possible D gene (6 bases). Germline CDR1 SGHDN, CDR2 FVKESK. Trimming took 2 bases from V and 6 from J, leaving 20 bases between them. CDR3 length: 17 amino acids. The CDR3 spells CASSQTSYLSRPNEQFF. CDR3 coding DNA: TGTGCCAGCAGCCAAACTAGCTATTTAAGTCGGCCCAATGAGCAGTTCTTC.

The V gene is TRBV30, the J gene TRBJ2-5, with D hard to call. Germline V gene sequence: CDR1 GTSNPN, CDR2 SVGIG (reference sequence). V was trimmed by 3 bases and J by 0 bases, leaving 8 bases between them. This CDR3 contains 13 residues. The CDR3 nucleotides are TGTGCCTGGAGACCGACGTACCAAGAGACCCAGTACTTC. Protein: CAWRPTYQETQYF.

This clonotype was recorded only once. V usage is TRBV20-1 and J usage is TRBJ2-5; 8 nucleotides align to TRBD2. The DNA end is a closer match to TRBJ2-7, so the J assignment may be wrong. Germline CDR1 and CDR2: DFQATT and SNEGSKA (reference sequence). The CDR3 is made up of 12 amino acids. Here the CDR3 DNA reads TGCAGTGCCGAGCGGGAGACCTACGAGCAGTACTTC. Amino acid sequence: CSAERETYEQYF.

The V call is TRBV7-2, the J call TRBJ2-2; TRBD1 might be the D (6 bases). This CDR3 is built from 16 residues. With 1 base removed from V and 2 bases from J, the gap between germline ends came to 11 bases. Per the germline V gene, CDR1 is SGHTA and CDR2 is FQGNSA. CDR3 DNA: TGTGCCAGCAGCTTAGTGGGGACAAAAAACACCGGGGAGCTGTTTTTT. It yields the protein CASSLVGTKNTGELFF.

The chain combines TRBV10-3 with TRBJ1-1; D not certain. V gave up 10 bases and J gave up 4 bases, with 13 bases separating them. Germline assignment: CDR1 ENHRY and CDR2 SYGVKD. This CDR3 region has 12 residues. The CDR3 DNA follows: TGTGCCACCGGGCCTGGCCGCACTGAAGCTTTCTTT. This sequence encodes CATGPGRTEAFF.

In its sample, this clonotype was seen many times. This chain uses TRBV4-1 with TRBJ2-7; the D gene is possibly TRBD2 (6 bases). Germline loops: CDR1 MGHRA, CDR2 YSYEKL. This CDR3 region has 15 residues. The V end was cut by 0 bases, the J end by 3 bases, with 12 bases between. CDR3 nucleotides: TGCGCCAGCAGCCAAGAAGCGGGTACGAGCTACGAGCAGTACTTC. The encoded protein is CASSQEAGTSYEQYF.

The genes are TRBV28 and TRBJ2-3; 8 bases are a match to TRBD1. V was pared by 6 bases and J by 3 bases, with 14 bases of the junction left unmatched. This CDR3 contains 17 residues. The germline gives CDR1 MDHEN, CDR2 SYDVKM. The CDR3 sequence: CASSSPLPDRATDTQYF. The DNA of the CDR3 is TGTGCCAGCAGCTCTCCCCTCCCGGACAGGGCGACAGATACGCAGTATTTT. Together with reference TRBV28 and TRBJ2-3, the CDR3 gives the full variable domain: DVKVTQSSRYLVKRTGEKVFLECVQDMDHENMFWYRQDPGLGLRLIYFSYDVKMKEKGDIPEGYSVSREKKERFSLILESASTNQTSMYLCASSSPLPDRATDTQYFGPGTRLTVL.

The CDR3, as DNA: TGCGCCAGCAGCTGGACAGGGTGGAGCACTGAAGCTTTCTTT. Protein: CASSWTGWSTEAFF. The chain is built from TRBV5-1 and TRBJ1-1, with 8 bases fitting TRBD1. Germline-derived CDR1 and CDR2 are SGHRS and YFSETQ. The CDR3 has 14 amino acids. V was clipped by 3 bases and J by 4 bases; unmatched bases: 5.

The chain carries TRBV10-3 and TRBJ2-5; D might be TRBD1 (5 bases). The CDR3 loop spans 13 amino acids. Between the trimmed V and J ends, which lost 6 bases and 3 bases, there was a span of 11 bases. Germline assignment: CDR1 ENHRY and CDR2 SYGVKD. CDR3 sequence: CAISPDSKETQYF. The CDR3 DNA reads TGTGCCATCAGCCCCGACAGCAAAGAGACCCAGTACTTC.

This rearrangement joins TRBV24-1 to TRBJ2-1; TRBD2 is a possible D gene (6 bases). V shed 9 bases and J shed 10 bases, with 21 bases lying between them. This CDR3 comprises 14 residues. Germline loops: CDR1 KGHDR, CDR2 SFDVKD. The CDR3 DNA sequence: TGTGCCACCCAGCAGGATAGTGTTAGCGGCGAGCAGTTCTTC. Translated, it gives CATQQDSVSGEQFF.

This clonotype was picked up a small number of times. V is TRBV11-2 and J is TRBJ2-3, with 7 bases matching TRBD2. This CDR3 comprises 15 residues. CDR1 SGHAT and CDR2 FQNNGV come from the germline V gene. V was clipped by 0 bases and J by 5 bases; unmatched bases: 5. The chain's CDR3 is CASSLDWAGEDTQYF. The CDR3 DNA follows: TGTGCCAGCAGCTTAGATTGGGCGGGAGAAGATACGCAGTATTTT. Full variable domain (missing parts from reference TRBV11-2 and TRBJ2-3): EAGVAQSPRYKIIEKRQSVAFWCNPISGHATLYWYQQILGQGPKLLIQFQNNGVVDDSQLPKDRFSAERLKGVDSTLKIQPAKLEDSAVYLCASSLDWAGEDTQYFGPGTRLTVL.

The V and J genes are TRBV28 and TRBJ1-1; the match to TRBD1 covers 8 bases. The V segment lost 3 bases and the J segment 5 bases; nucleotides outside the gene matches: 5. Germline V CDR1 and CDR2: MDHEN, SYDVKM. The CDR3 spans 14 residues. The CDR3 sequence is CASSLTDRATEAFF. The CDR3 bases are TGTGCCAGCAGTTTGACGGACAGGGCAACTGAAGCTTTCTTT.

Points on this clonotype: One junction end disagrees with the germline gene, perhaps due to a read error. This rearrangement joins TRBV5-5 to TRBJ2-4; D not resolved. Germline CDR1 reads SGHKS; CDR2 reads YYEKEE (reference sequence). CDR3 length equals 14 residues. Here the CDR3 reads CAGSFELAKNIQYF. The CDR3 DNA is TGTGCCGGCAGCTTCGAGTTAGCCAAAAACATTCAGTACTTC.